The next 14 T cell receptor beta chains were all read from a single sample in a study of blood T cell repertoires in COVID-19. Sequenced by immunoSEQ multiplex PCR; TCRdb stores in-frame clones only, minus some. The data show 250,000 or so clones, approximately 83% seen once. The source material was PBMCs or T cells enriched from blood (not recorded which). These receptors were obtained from a man aged 45-60 years who had recovered from COVID-19.

For the CDR3, the DNA is TGTGCCAGCAGCCCGTTACTTCCCGGGACTAGCGGGGGGACTAGCACAGATACGCAGTATTTT. As protein: CASSPLLPGTSGGTSTDTQYF. This chain links TRBV3-1 (or the pseudogene TRBV3-2) with TRBJ2-3; 15 bases fit TRBD2. Trimming took 4 bases from V and 0 from J; bases not matched to a gene: 14. The CDR3 runs to 21 residues. Germline CDR1 LGHDT, CDR2 YNNKEL (reference sequence).

V gene TRBV27 combines with J gene TRBJ2-6; perhaps TRBD1 as D (6 bases). Deletions cut 1 base from V and 0 bases from J, with 13 bases between. There are 18 residues in the CDR3. Germline V lookup: CDR1 MNHEY, CDR2 SMNVEV (reference sequence). CDR3 nucleotides: TGTGCCAGCAGTTTATTCTCCAGGGGAGACTCTGGGGCCAACGTCCTGACTTTC. Its protein product is CASSLFSRGDSGANVLTF.

This clone has only a few counts. This CDR3 is CSAKPGNEQYF. The CDR3 DNA is TGCAGTGCAAAGCCAGGAAACGAGCAGTACTTC. V usage is TRBV20-1 and J usage is TRBJ2-7; D is unresolved. Trimming took 6 bases from V and 5 from J, leaving 11 bases between them. The CDR3 has 11 amino acids. Germline CDR1 reads DFQATT; CDR2 reads SNEGSKA (reference sequence).

The V gene is TRBV14, the J gene TRBJ1-2; TRBD1 agrees at 7 bases. This CDR3 comprises 13 residues. J gave up 5 bases and V 4 bases, and 4 bases lay outside the gene matches. Germline V CDR1 and CDR2: SGHDN, FVKESK. This chain's CDR3 is CASSRDSPYGYTF. DNA for the CDR3: TGTGCCAGCAGCCGGGACAGCCCATATGGCTACACCTTC.

The chain's CDR3 is CASRSHSGTGSDTQYF. CDR3 sequence (DNA): TGTGCCAGCAGATCCCACTCCGGGACAGGGTCAGATACGCAGTATTTT. The chain combines TRBV28 with TRBJ2-3; TRBD1 matches at 9 bases. Per the germline V gene, CDR1 is MDHEN and CDR2 is SYDVKM. V lost 6 bases to trimming and J lost 4 bases; unmatched junction nucleotides: 11. CDR3 length: 16 amino acids.

This clone has a count of ten or more. The chain employs TRBV2 and TRBJ1-3; 10 bases map to TRBD1. Trimming removed 7 bases from V and 4 bases from J; junction bases left unmatched: 10. Germline-derived CDR1 and CDR2 are SNHLY and FYNNEI. The CDR3 totals 16 residues. The CDR3, as DNA: TGTGCCAGCACCAGATTAGGACAGGGGGACGGAAACACCATATATTTT. Translated, it gives CASTRLGQGDGNTIYF.

This clone was detected once. The chain combines TRBV10-2 with TRBJ2-3; 12 nucleotides match TRBD2. The V and J ends lost 6 bases and 8 bases, in that order; junction bases with no gene match: 9. CDR3 size: 15 residues. Germline V CDR1 and CDR2: WSHSY, SAAADI. The CDR3 DNA sequence: TGCGCCAGCAGCGTAGGACTAGCGGGAATTGGTACGCAGTATTTT. Translation: CASSVGLAGIGTQYF.

V gene TRBV5-1 combines with J gene TRBJ2-2; tentatively, D is TRBD2 (5 bases). Between the trimmed V and J ends, which lost 7 bases and 2 bases, there was a span of 12 bases. The germline CDR1 and CDR2 sequences are SGHRS and YFSETQ. CDR3 length: 14 residues. CDR3 coding DNA: TGCGCCAGCGAGTCTAGCCGCAACACCGGGGAGCTGTTTTTT. This encodes CASESSRNTGELFF.

This chain uses TRBV28 with TRBJ1-1; 11 bases align to TRBD1. Germline CDR1 and CDR2: MDHEN and SYDVKM. The CDR3 loop spans 15 amino acids. After removal of 3 bases from V and 4 bases from J, the junction contained 4 bases not matched to a gene. This CDR3 reads CASSFLGQGGTEAFF. As DNA, the CDR3 is TGTGCCAGCAGTTTTTTGGGACAGGGGGGCACTGAAGCTTTCTTT.

The rearrangement joins TRBV7-8 to TRBJ2-7, with 8 positions matching TRBD2. V was clipped by 5 bases and J by 2 bases; unmatched bases: 11. The germline V gene encodes CDR1 SGHVS and CDR2 FQNEAQ. This CDR3 contains 16 residues. CDR3 DNA: TGTGCCAGCAGCACCCCGTCCGGGAGGGGGACCTACGAGCAGTACTTC. Protein: CASSTPSGRGTYEQYF.

Worth noting for this clone: This could be a read error, since a much larger clone is one nucleotide away. In DNA, the CDR3 is TGTGCCAGCAGTTTACAGGGGGACTATGGCTACACCTTC. It codes for CASSLQGDYGYTF. The gene calls are TRBV6-2 or TRBV6-3 and TRBJ1-2, with 8 bases matching TRBD1. This CDR3 contains 13 residues. Trimming took 4 bases from V and 3 from J; bases not matched to a gene: 1. Looked up from germline, CDR1 is MNHEY and CDR2 is SVGEGT.

V is TRBV27 and J is TRBJ2-3; 14 nucleotides align to TRBD2. V was pared by 5 bases and J by 3 bases, with 7 bases of the junction left unmatched. Germline V gene data show CDR1 as MNHEY and CDR2 as SMNVEV (reference sequence). The CDR3 runs 17 residues. DNA for the CDR3: TGTGCCAGCAGTATCCCGGGACTAGCGGGGGCAACAGATACGCAGTATTTT. Translated: CASSIPGLAGATDTQYF.

About this clone: A junction boundary mismatches the germline segment, possibly from a read error. The genes are TRBV27 and TRBJ1-5; 7 bases match TRBD1. CDR1 is MNHEY, CDR2 SMNVEV, per germline (reference sequence). The CDR3 spans 13 residues. The CDR3 loop is CASSRQGTWTQHF. The DNA of the CDR3 is TGTGCCAGCAGCCGACAGGGTACCTGGACCCAACATTTT.

In the case of this clone: Other DNA sequences of this sample code for an identical CDR3. The rearrangement links TRBV7-2 to TRBJ2-7; tentative D call: TRBD2 (6 bases). The V gene lost 1 base and the J gene lost 2 bases, with 9 bases spanning the gap. There are 14 residues in the CDR3. The V gene's germline CDR1 is SGHTA and CDR2 FQGNSA. This CDR3 reads CASSLVGGTYEQYF. In nucleotides, the CDR3 is TGTGCCAGCAGCTTAGTCGGCGGGACCTACGAGCAGTACTTC. The full variable domain, rest sourced from reference TRBV7-2 and TRBJ2-7, is GAGVSQSPSNKVTEKGKDVELRCDPISGHTALYWYRQSLGQGLEFLIYFQGNSAPDKSGLPSDRFSAERTGGSVSTLTIQRTQQEDSAVYLCASSLVGGTYEQYFGPGTRLTVT.